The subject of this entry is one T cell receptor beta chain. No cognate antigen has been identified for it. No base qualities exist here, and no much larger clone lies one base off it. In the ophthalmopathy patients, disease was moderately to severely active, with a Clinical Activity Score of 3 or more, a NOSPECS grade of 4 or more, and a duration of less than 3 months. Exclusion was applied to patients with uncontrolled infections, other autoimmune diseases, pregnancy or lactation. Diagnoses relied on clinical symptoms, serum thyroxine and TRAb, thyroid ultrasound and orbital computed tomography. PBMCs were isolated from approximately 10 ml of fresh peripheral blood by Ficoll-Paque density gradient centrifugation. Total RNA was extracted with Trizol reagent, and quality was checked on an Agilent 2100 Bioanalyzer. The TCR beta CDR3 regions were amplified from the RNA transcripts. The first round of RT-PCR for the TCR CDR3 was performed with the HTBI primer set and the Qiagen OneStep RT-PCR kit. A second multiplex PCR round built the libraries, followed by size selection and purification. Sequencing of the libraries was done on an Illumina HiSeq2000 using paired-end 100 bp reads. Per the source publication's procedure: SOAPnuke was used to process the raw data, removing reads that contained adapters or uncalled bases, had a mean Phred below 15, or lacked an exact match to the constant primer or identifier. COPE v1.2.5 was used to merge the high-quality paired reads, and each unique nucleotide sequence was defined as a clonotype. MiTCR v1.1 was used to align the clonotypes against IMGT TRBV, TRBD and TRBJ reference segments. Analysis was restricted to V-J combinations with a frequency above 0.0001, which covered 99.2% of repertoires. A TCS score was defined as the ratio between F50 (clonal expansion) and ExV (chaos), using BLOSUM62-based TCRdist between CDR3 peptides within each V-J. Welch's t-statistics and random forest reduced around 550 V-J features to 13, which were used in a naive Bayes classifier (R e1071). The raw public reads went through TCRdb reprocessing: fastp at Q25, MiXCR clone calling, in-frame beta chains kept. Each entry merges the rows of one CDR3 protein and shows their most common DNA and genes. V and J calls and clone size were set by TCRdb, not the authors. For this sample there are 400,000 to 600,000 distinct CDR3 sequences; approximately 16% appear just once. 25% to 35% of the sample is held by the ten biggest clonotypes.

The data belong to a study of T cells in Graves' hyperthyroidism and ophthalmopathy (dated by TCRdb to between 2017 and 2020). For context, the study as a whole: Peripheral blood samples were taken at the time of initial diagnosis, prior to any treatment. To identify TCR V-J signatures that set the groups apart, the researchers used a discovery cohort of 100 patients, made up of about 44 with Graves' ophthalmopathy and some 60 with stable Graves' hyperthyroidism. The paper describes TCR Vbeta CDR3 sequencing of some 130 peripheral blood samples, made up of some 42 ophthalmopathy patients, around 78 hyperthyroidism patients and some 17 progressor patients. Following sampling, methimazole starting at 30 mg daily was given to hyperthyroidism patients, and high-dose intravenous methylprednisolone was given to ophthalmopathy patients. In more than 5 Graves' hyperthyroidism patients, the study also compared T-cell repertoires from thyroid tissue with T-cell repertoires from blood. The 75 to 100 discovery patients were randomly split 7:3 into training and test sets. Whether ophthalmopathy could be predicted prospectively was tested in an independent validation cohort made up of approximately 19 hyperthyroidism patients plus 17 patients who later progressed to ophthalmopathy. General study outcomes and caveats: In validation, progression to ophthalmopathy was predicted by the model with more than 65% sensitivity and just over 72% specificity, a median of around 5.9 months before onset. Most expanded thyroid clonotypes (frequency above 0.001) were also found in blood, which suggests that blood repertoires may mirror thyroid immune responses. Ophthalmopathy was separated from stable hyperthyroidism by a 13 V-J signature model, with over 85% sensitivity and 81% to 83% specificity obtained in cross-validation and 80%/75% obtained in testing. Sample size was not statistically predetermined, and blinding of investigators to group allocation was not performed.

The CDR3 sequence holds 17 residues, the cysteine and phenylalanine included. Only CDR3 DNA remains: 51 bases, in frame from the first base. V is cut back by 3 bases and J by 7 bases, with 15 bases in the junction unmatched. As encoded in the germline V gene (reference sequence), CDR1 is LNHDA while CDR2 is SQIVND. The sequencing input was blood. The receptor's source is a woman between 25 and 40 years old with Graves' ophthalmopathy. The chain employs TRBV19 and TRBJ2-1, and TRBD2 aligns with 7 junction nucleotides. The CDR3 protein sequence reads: CASSISASGLPGNEQFF. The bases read TGTGCCAGTAGTATTTCAGCTAGCGGTTTACCGGGGAATGAGCAGTTCTTC.